This TCR beta chain originates from a study of OX40 agonist ivuxolimab in advanced cancers. On the study more broadly: Patients were infused with ivuxolimab every 2 weeks at 0.01 to 10 mg/kg. Study-wide findings and caveats: Both blood CD4+ and CD8+ T cells showed clonal growth by week 6 at 0.1 to 3.0 mg/kg. Normalized T-cell clonal expansion was also low in some nonresponders.

Notes on this clone: The antigen is unknown.

The CDR3 has 12 residues. Germline V gene data show CDR1 as SGHRS and CDR2 as YFSETQ. Trimming removed 4 bases from V and 4 bases from J, with 8 bases in between. The method was immunoSEQ multiplex PCR; TCRdb's version includes in-frame clones alone and lacks a portion of them. The table has more than 65,000 clones, about 85% seen once; the top ten hold under 1.1%. The clonotype was recovered from an adult with an advanced solid tumor such as melanoma, head and neck, liver or kidney cancer. This chain joins TRBV5-1 and TRBJ1-2; D gene unclear. The sample in question was CD4+ or CD8+ T cells sorted from blood, obtained in a trial of the OX40 agonist ivuxolimab. The CDR3 reads CASSQTSYGYTF. CDR3 DNA: TGCGCCAGCAGCCAGACCAGCTATGGCTACACCTTC.